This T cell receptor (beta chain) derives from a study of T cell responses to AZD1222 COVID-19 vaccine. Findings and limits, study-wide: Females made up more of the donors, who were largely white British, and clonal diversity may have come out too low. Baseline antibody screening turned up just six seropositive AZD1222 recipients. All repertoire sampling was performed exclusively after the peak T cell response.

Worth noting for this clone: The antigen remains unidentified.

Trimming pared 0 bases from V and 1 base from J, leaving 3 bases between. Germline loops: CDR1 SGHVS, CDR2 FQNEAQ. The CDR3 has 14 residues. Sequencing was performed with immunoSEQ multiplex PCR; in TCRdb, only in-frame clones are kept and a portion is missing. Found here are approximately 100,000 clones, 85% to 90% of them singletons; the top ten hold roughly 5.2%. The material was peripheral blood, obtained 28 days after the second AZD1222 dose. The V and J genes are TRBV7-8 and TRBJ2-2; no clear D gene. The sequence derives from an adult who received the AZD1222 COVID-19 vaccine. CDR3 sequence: CASSLARNTGELFF. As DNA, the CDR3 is TGTGCCAGCAGCTTAGCTAGGAACACCGGGGAGCTGTTTTTT.